These 28 T cell receptor beta chains were all obtained from the same sample, sequenced in a study of OX40 agonist ivuxolimab in advanced cancers. Clones were sequenced by immunoSEQ multiplex PCR, and TCRdb holds only the in-frame ones, with some missing. The data show tens of thousands of clones, 85% to 90% seen once. Here the sequenced sample was CD4+ or CD8+ T cells sorted from blood, taken in a trial of the OX40 agonist ivuxolimab. Every receptor here comes from an adult with an advanced solid tumor such as melanoma, head and neck, liver or kidney cancer.

The rearrangement links TRBV25-1 to TRBJ1-1, with D possibly TRBD1 on 6 matching bases. Germline values: CDR1 MGHDK, CDR2 SYGVNS. This CDR3 has 13 amino acids. V gave up 6 bases and J gave up 8 bases, with 16 bases separating them. This chain's CDR3 is CASRARGEGEAFF. The CDR3 nucleotides read TGTGCCAGCAGAGCCAGGGGTGAAGGGGAAGCTTTCTTT.

On this clone itself: The junction does not match germline at one end; this may be a read error. The V and J genes are TRBV27 and TRBJ2-2, with TRBD1 identical over 7 bases. This CDR3 is built from 15 residues. In germline, CDR1 is MNHEY, CDR2 SMNVEV (reference sequence). Written as DNA, the CDR3 is TGTGCCAGCAGCTTATGGACAGGGAACACCGGGGAGCTGTTTTTT. It yields the protein CASSLWTGNTGELFF.

This clone was counted once. V is TRBV30 and J is TRBJ2-1; 9 bases match TRBD1. Germline assignment: CDR1 GTSNPN and CDR2 SVGIG (reference sequence). V was clipped by 7 bases and J by 7 bases; unmatched bases: 11. The CDR3 extends over 14 amino acids. CDR3 in DNA: TGTGCCTTCTACACAGGGGGCACCGTTAATGAGCAGTTCTTC. As protein: CAFYTGGTVNEQFF.

The V call is TRBV27, the J call TRBJ2-1; TRBD2 agrees at 11 bases. Germline loops: CDR1 MNHEY, CDR2 SMNVEV (reference sequence). V trimming: 3 bases; J trimming: 9 bases; junction bases outside the gene matches: 1. The CDR3 is 13 residues long. The CDR3 protein is CASSFGTSGEQFF. The CDR3 coding sequence is TGTGCCAGCAGTTTTGGGACTAGCGGTGAGCAGTTCTTC.

The J gene is TRBJ2-1, the V gene TRBV2, with a weak D call TRBD1 (6 bases). Germline assignment: CDR1 SNHLY and CDR2 FYNNEI. The CDR3 length is 12 residues. V was pared by 10 bases and J by 4 bases, with 11 bases between. CDR3 amino acids: CATLDRYNEQFF. The CDR3 nucleotides are TGTGCCACATTAGACAGGTACAATGAGCAGTTCTTC.

V and J are TRBV19 and TRBJ2-7, with D perhaps matching TRBD2 (5 bases). The CDR3 length is 13 residues. Germline CDR1 reads LNHDA; CDR2 reads SQIVND (reference sequence). Trimming took 5 bases from V and 3 from J, leaving 11 bases between them. Here the CDR3 reads CASSSGESYEQYF. In DNA, the CDR3 is TGTGCCAGTAGTTCCGGGGAAAGCTACGAGCAGTACTTC. Looking up the rest from reference TRBV19 and TRBJ2-7 gives the full variable domain: DGGITQSPKYLFRKEGQNVTLSCEQNLNHDAMYWYRQDPGQGLRLIYYSQIVNDFQKGDIAEGYSVSREKKESFPLTVTSAQKNPTAFYLCASSSGESYEQYFGPGTRLTVT.

The genes are TRBV7-9 and TRBJ1-2, with 7 positions matching TRBD1. The length of the CDR3 is 13 residues. Germline lookup yields CDR1 SEHNR and CDR2 FQNEAQ (reference sequence). J gave up 8 bases and V 4 bases, and 7 bases lay outside the gene matches. The CDR3 protein is CASSSGQRGGYTF. CDR3 nucleotide sequence: TGTGCCAGCAGCTCGGGACAGAGGGGAGGCTACACCTTC. The variable domain in full, with the rest retrieved from reference TRBV7-9 and TRBJ1-2, is DTGVSQNPRHKITKRGQNVTFRCDPISEHNRLYWYRQTLGQGPEFLTYFQNEAQLEKSRLLSDRFSAERPKGSFSTLEIQRTEQGDSAMYLCASSSGQRGGYTFGSGTRLTVV.

This chain connects TRBV19 to TRBJ2-7, with unresolved D. V gave up 5 bases and J gave up 3 bases, with 11 bases separating them. Per germline, CDR1 LNHDA and CDR2 SQIVND (reference sequence). This CDR3 contains 13 residues. The CDR3 nucleotides read TGTGCCAGTAGTGTGGCAGCATACTACGAGCAGTACTTC. Amino acids: CASSVAAYYEQYF.

V gene TRBV27 combines with J gene TRBJ2-5, with 8 bases fitting TRBD1. The ends lost 4 bases at V and 5 bases at J; junction bases unmatched: 9. This CDR3 has 15 residues. CDR1 is MNHEY, CDR2 SMNVEV, per germline (reference sequence). The CDR3 region is CASSSPRQGRETQYF. DNA of the CDR3: TGTGCCAGCAGTTCCCCGAGACAGGGGCGGGAGACCCAGTACTTC.

The chain carries TRBV14 and TRBJ1-1; a possible D gene is TRBD1 (6 bases). Per the germline V gene, CDR1 is SGHDN and CDR2 is FVKESK. The V end was cut by 0 bases, the J end by 0 bases, with 14 bases between. The CDR3 spans 17 residues. The chain's CDR3 is CASSQDSGEGVNTEAFF. As DNA, the CDR3 is TGTGCCAGCAGCCAAGATTCTGGGGAGGGGGTGAACACTGAAGCTTTCTTT.

The chain links TRBV4-2 to TRBJ2-5; 8 positions match TRBD2. The germline V gene has CDR1 LGHNA and CDR2 YNFKEQ. V lost 5 bases and J lost 0; bases outside the gene matches: 8. There are 16 residues in the CDR3. CDR3 loop: CASSLAGTSYQETQYF. CDR3 DNA sequence: TGTGCCAGCAGCTTAGCGGGGACTTCTTACCAAGAGACCCAGTACTTC.

The V and J genes are TRBV10-2 and TRBJ1-2; D is unclear. CDR3 length: 14 residues. Trimming removed 0 bases at V and 7 bases at J, with 12 bases between. Germline CDR1 reads WSHSY; CDR2 reads SAAADI. CDR3 region: CASSESTYVGGYTF. In DNA, the CDR3 is TGCGCCAGCAGTGAGTCGACGTATGTCGGTGGCTACACCTTC.

CDR3 protein: CASTIGTASYEQYF. The CDR3 DNA sequence: TGTGCCAGCACTATAGGGACAGCTTCCTACGAGCAGTACTTC. The chain carries TRBV28 and TRBJ2-7; the match to TRBD1 covers 7 bases. Germline V gene lookup returns CDR1 MDHEN and CDR2 SYDVKM. This CDR3 has 14 amino acids. V trimming: 7 bases; J trimming: 1 base; junction bases outside the gene matches: 7.

This sequence joins TRBV19 and TRBJ2-1; TRBD2 aligns across 11 bases. Germline loops: CDR1 LNHDA, CDR2 SQIVND (reference sequence). The CDR3 has 14 residues. The junction had 8 bases not matched to a gene; V was cut back by 7 bases and J by 9 bases. The CDR3 DNA reads TGTGCCAGTACCCTAGCGGGAGGATGGGGTGAGCAGTTCTTC. The encoded protein is CASTLAGGWGEQFF.

This rearrangement joins TRBV11-2 to TRBJ2-7; possible D gene TRBD1, 6 bases. CDR3 size: 12 residues. V was pared by 1 base and J by 5 bases, with 6 bases between. CDR1 SGHAT and CDR2 FQNNGV come from the germline V gene. The CDR3 nucleotides are TGTGCCAGCAGCTTAGGACAGGACGAGCAGTACTTC. Translation gives CASSLGQDEQYF.

The rearrangement uses TRBV27 and TRBJ2-4, with 10 bases aligning to TRBD2. Trimming cost V 6 bases and J 5 bases; bases outside gene matches: 4. CDR3 length equals 14 residues. Germline CDR1 MNHEY, CDR2 SMNVEV (reference sequence). The CDR3 protein is CASSILAGENIQYF. Here the CDR3 DNA reads TGTGCCAGCAGCATTCTAGCGGGAGAAAACATTCAGTACTTC.

The chain combines TRBV15 with TRBJ2-5; possible D gene TRBD2, 5 bases. The CDR3 has 17 residues. Trimming shortened V by 0 bases and J by 2 bases, and 16 bases separated the two germline ends. The germline gives CDR1 LNHNV, CDR2 YYDKDF (reference sequence). CDR3 DNA sequence: TGTGCCACCAGCAGAGATTTCTGGAGAGCGGAGCAAGAGACCCAGTACTTC. This translates into CATSRDFWRAEQETQYF.

This chain links TRBV27 with TRBJ2-7; D is unclear. CDR1 is MNHEY and CDR2 is SMNVEV in the germline V gene (reference sequence). The V end was cut by 5 bases, the J end by 2 bases, with 10 bases between. The CDR3 loop spans 13 amino acids. The CDR3 region is CASSIQRAYEQYF. For the CDR3, the DNA is TGTGCCAGCAGTATCCAGAGAGCCTACGAGCAGTACTTC.

The V gene is TRBV4-1, the J gene TRBJ1-1; 7 nucleotides match TRBD1. Losses at the gene ends were 3 bases for V and 5 bases for J; bases not matched to a gene: 3. Germline-derived CDR1 and CDR2 are MGHRA and YSYEKL. This CDR3 has 13 residues. DNA of the CDR3: TGCGCCAGCAGCCACCCGACAGGGACTGAAGCTTTCTTT. It codes for CASSHPTGTEAFF.

The V and J genes are TRBV25-1 and TRBJ1-1; 7 bases line up with TRBD1. There are 14 residues in the CDR3. Trimming removed 6 bases from V and 0 bases from J; junction bases left unmatched: 4. Per germline, CDR1 MGHDK and CDR2 SYGVNS. The DNA of the CDR3 is TGTGCCAGCAGATCGACAGGGTTGAACACTGAAGCTTTCTTT. This gives the protein CASRSTGLNTEAFF.

The chain uses TRBV10-3 and TRBJ1-1; no clear D gene. This CDR3 is 15 amino acids long. V gave up 6 bases and J gave up 0 bases, with 14 bases separating them. Germline V lookup: CDR1 ENHRY, CDR2 SYGVKD. CDR3 protein: CAIRSDVLMNTEAFF. As DNA, the CDR3 is TGTGCCATCAGATCGGACGTCCTCATGAACACTGAAGCTTTCTTT.

The J gene is TRBJ2-1, the V gene TRBV19; D is tentatively TRBD1 or TRBD2 (6 bases each). The CDR3 covers 14 residues. Trimming left V 5 bases short and J 7 bases short, with 15 bases between. Germline lookup yields CDR1 LNHDA and CDR2 SQIVND (reference sequence). In DNA, the CDR3 is TGTGCCAGTAGTCACCTTGGGGGGCGGAATGAGCAGTTCTTC. Translated, it gives CASSHLGGRNEQFF.

V and J are TRBV5-1 and TRBJ2-2; D might be TRBD2 (5 bases). The CDR3 consists of 14 residues. Germline V CDR1 and CDR2: SGHRS, YFSETQ. Trimming took 4 bases from V and 3 from J, leaving 10 bases between them. The DNA of the CDR3 is TGCGCCAGCAGCAGAACTAGAGACACCGGGGAGCTGTTTTTT. Encoded protein: CASSRTRDTGELFF.

J is TRBJ2-2 and V is TRBV10-3; 7 nucleotides match TRBD1. Trimming at V came to 6 bases and at J to 1 base, leaving 5 bases not matched to a gene. This CDR3 is built from 15 residues. Germline-derived CDR1 and CDR2 are ENHRY and SYGVKD. CDR3: CAIRKGTENTGELFF. CDR3 sequence (DNA): TGTGCCATCAGAAAGGGGACAGAGAACACCGGGGAGCTGTTTTTT.

This rearrangement joins TRBV19 to TRBJ2-3; the match to TRBD2 covers 11 bases. Germline values: CDR1 LNHDA, CDR2 SQIVND (reference sequence). CDR3 size: 14 residues. V gave up 5 bases and J gave up 7 bases; unmatched junction bases: 5. The chain's CDR3 is CASSPSGGPNTQYF. CDR3 in DNA: TGTGCCAGTAGTCCTAGCGGGGGGCCGAATACGCAGTATTTT.

This chain joins TRBV2 and TRBJ1-2; no definite D call. CDR3 size: 12 residues. The V gene lost 4 bases and the J gene lost 10 bases, with 13 bases spanning the gap. CDR1 and CDR2 (germline): SNHLY, FYNNEI. This CDR3 reads CASSAYLRSYTF. The DNA for the CDR3 is TGTGCCAGCAGTGCGTACCTCAGATCCTACACCTTC. Full variable domain (outside the CDR3, taken from reference TRBV2 and TRBJ1-2): EPEVTQTPSHQVTQMGQEVILRCVPISNHLYFYWYRQILGQKVEFLVSFYNNEISEKSEIFDDQFSVERPDGSNFTLKIRSTKLEDSAMYFCASSAYLRSYTFGSGTRLTVV.

V is TRBV15 and J is TRBJ1-5; D gene uncertain. V lost 1 base, J lost 1 base, and 8 bases lay in between. The germline V gene has CDR1 LNHNV and CDR2 YYDKDF (reference sequence). This CDR3 has 15 residues. As DNA, the CDR3 is TGTGCCACCAGCAGAGTTTCAGGAAGCAATCAGCCCCAGCATTTT. This translates into CATSRVSGSNQPQHF.

CDR3 amino acids: CASSADNYNEQFF. The DNA of the CDR3 is TGTGCCAGCAGCGCGGACAACTACAATGAGCAGTTCTTC. The chain carries TRBV27 and TRBJ2-1; a weak D match, TRBD1 (5 bases). Germline V CDR1 and CDR2: MNHEY, SMNVEV (reference sequence). With 6 bases removed from V and 3 bases from J, the gap between germline ends came to 9 bases. The length of the CDR3 is 13 residues.